Sequencing of this T cell receptor (beta chain) was carried out in a study of blood T cells in healthy people across ages. Study-level points and caveats: The fall in TCR beta diversity per million T cells was roughly linear with age.

A sample-barcoded 5' primer and a J-beta primer mix were used in a second PCR of about 7 to 12 cycles. The authors tagged each cDNA molecule using a template-switch adaptor with 12 random nucleotides. One entry per CDR3 protein results from TCRdb running MiXCR on the 5' RACE reads. Here the sample spans roughly 2 million distinct CDR3 sequences, 49% being singletons. This clonotype was counted many times. Its antigen is currently unknown. The CDR3 extends over 15 amino acids. From germline, CDR1 is DFQATT and CDR2 SNEGSKA (reference sequence). Trimming stripped 0 bases from V and 4 bases from J, with 15 bases between.

The chain links TRBV20-1 to TRBJ1-2; a possible D gene is TRBD1 (6 bases). What was sequenced was blood. The source of this sequence is a woman in her forties in good health. The CDR3 loop reads CSARDQRRQVYGYTF. The CDR3 nucleotides read TGCAGTGCTAGAGATCAAAGGAGACAGGTCTATGGCTACACCTTC.